These T cell receptor beta chains were read from a single sample in a study of OX40 agonist ivuxolimab in advanced cancers. Here immunoSEQ multiplex PCR was the method, and the copy in TCRdb shows in-frame clones only, minus some. The profile shows tens of thousands of clones, 75% to 95% of them singletons. This specimen was CD4+ or CD8+ T cells sorted from blood, taken in a trial of the OX40 agonist ivuxolimab. All receptors derive from an adult with an advanced solid tumor such as melanoma, head and neck, liver or kidney cancer. Both conserved end residues are part of each CDR3. A D gene is named only where the DNA matches it firmly.

d_call	v_call	j_call	cdr3_aa
-	TRBV5-6	TRBJ2-7	CASSFQSSYEQYF
TRBD2	TRBV11-2	TRBJ2-3	CASSLGVAGGSDTQYF
-	TRBV6-1	TRBJ2-5	CASSEGQQYF
TRBD2	TRBV29-1	TRBJ2-3	CSVEDGSTSGSTDTQYF
TRBD2	TRBV6-6	TRBJ2-1	CASSYSGRPSYNEQFF
-	TRBV5-6	TRBJ2-1	CASSLEETGEQFF
-	TRBV7-6	TRBJ1-2	CASSSFRSNTYGYTF
-	TRBV5-4	TRBJ1-1	CASSSSFRANTEAFF
-	TRBV11-2	TRBJ2-7	CASSLGGDKGYEQYF
-	TRBV27	TRBJ2-5	CASSLSDTSYQETQYF
-	TRBV7-9	TRBJ1-3	CASSLWGISGNTIYF
TRBD2	TRBV6-1	TRBJ2-1	CASSDPVTSGTYNEQFF
TRBD2	TRBV7-9	TRBJ2-5	CASSLGGLAGGLETQYF
TRBD1	TRBV27	TRBJ1-5	CASSPGQGNFIQPQHF
-	TRBV7-9	TRBJ2-6	CASSLWEFSGANVLTF
-	TRBV19	TRBJ1-5	CASSRGEGGQPQHF
-	TRBV19	TRBJ2-7	CASSPGGPSSYEQYF
-	TRBV7-9	TRBJ1-1	CASSPQLVGSTSKAFF
TRBD2	TRBV5-4	TRBJ2-7	CASSLIAGAANEQYF
-	TRBV29-1	TRBJ2-2	CSVLIEAGELFF
-	TRBV5-5	TRBJ2-7	CASSLALFGGEQYF